These 2 T cell receptor beta chains were all obtained from the same sample, sequenced in a study of control samples from healthy donors and cancer patients. Assay used: immunoSEQ multiplex PCR; TCRdb lists only in-frame clones, some missing. The table records 60,000 to 100,000 clones, approximately 91% of them present only once. Sample: blood. The source of these receptors is a man in his fifties in good health.

The V and J genes are TRBV7-2 and TRBJ1-5; 9 bases map to TRBD1. Germline trimming cut 5 bases from V and 7 bases from J; bases unmatched to any gene: 3. There are 13 residues in the CDR3. Germline V lookup: CDR1 SGHTA, CDR2 FQGNSA. CDR3 region: CASSLTGGQPQHF. CDR3 bases: TGTGCCAGCAGCCTGACAGGGGGGCAGCCCCAGCATTTT.

The chain combines TRBV30 with TRBJ1-1; D might be TRBD1 (5 bases). Germline loops: CDR1 GTSNPN, CDR2 SVGIG (reference sequence). This CDR3 contains 13 residues. The V gene lost 0 bases and the J gene lost 5 bases, with 10 bases spanning the gap. DNA of the CDR3: TGTGCCTGGAGTGTCAGGGTTGGGACTGAAGCTTTCTTT. Residues: CAWSVRVGTEAFF.